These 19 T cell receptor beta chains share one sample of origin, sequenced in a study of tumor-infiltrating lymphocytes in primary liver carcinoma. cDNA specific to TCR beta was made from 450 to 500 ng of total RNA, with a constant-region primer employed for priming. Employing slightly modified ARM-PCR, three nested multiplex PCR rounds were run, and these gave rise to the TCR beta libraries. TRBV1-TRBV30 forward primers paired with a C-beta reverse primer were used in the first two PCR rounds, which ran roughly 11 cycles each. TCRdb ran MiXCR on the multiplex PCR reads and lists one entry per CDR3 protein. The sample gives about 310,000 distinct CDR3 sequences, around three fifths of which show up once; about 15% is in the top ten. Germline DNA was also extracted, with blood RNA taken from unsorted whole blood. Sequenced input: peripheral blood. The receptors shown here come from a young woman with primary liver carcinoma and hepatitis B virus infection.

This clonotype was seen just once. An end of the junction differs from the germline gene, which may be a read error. The CDR3 sequence: CPSSLSASYQETQYF. CDR3 nucleotide sequence: TGTCCCAGCAGTTTATCCGCCAGTTACCAAGAGACCCAGTACTTC. This chain uses TRBV12-3 or TRBV12-4 with TRBJ2-5; D is unresolved. The CDR3 is 15 residues long.

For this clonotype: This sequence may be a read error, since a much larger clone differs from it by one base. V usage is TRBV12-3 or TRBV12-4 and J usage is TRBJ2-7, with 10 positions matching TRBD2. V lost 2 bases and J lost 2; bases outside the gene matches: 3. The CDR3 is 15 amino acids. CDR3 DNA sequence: TGTGCCAGCAGTTTATTAAGCGGGAGGGCCTACGAGCAGTACTTC. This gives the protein CASSLLSGRAYEQYF.

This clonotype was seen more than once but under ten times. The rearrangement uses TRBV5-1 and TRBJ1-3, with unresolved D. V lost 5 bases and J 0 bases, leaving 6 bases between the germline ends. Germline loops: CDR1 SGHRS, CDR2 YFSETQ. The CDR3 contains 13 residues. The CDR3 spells CASRAFSGNTIYF. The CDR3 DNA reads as TGCGCCAGCAGGGCATTCTCTGGAAACACCATATATTTT.

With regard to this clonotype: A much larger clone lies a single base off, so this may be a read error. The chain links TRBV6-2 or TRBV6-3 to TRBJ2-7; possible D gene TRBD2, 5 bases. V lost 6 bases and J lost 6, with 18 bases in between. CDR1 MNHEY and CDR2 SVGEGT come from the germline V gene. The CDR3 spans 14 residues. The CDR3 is CASSQSEGRTEQYF. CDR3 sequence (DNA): TGTGCCAGCAGCCAGAGCGAGGGCCGAACCGAGCAGTACTTC.

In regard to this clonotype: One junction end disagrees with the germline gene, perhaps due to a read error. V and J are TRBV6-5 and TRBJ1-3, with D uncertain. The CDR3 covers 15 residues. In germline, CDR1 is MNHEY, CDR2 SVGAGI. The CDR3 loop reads CASRAVSVVGNPIYF. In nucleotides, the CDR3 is TGTGCCAGCAGAGCAGTGTCGGTGGTTGGAAACCCCATATATTTT.

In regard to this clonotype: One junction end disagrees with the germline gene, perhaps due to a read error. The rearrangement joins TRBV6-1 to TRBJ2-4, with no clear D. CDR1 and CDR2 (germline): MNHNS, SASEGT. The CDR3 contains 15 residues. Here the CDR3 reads CTSIPGVGAKNIQYF. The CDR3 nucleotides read TGTACCAGCATCCCAGGAGTGGGGGCCAAAAACATTCAGTACTTC.

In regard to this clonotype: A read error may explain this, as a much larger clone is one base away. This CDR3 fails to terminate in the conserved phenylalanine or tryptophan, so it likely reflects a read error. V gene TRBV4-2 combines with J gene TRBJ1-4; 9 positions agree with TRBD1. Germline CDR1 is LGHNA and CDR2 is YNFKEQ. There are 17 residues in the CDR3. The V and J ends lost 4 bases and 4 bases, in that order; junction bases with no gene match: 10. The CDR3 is CASSLKGGQGGNEKLFS. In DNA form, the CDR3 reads TGTGCCAGCAGCCTCAAAGGGGGACAGGGAGGTAATGAAAAACTGTTTTCT.

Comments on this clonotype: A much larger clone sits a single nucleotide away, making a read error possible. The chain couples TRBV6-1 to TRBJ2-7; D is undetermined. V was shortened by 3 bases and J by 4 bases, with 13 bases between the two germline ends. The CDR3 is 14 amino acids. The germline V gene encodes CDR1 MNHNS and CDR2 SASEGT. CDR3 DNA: TGTGCCAGCAGTGAGGTTAGCTTTTGGTACGAGCAGTACTTC. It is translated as CASSEVSFWYEQYF.

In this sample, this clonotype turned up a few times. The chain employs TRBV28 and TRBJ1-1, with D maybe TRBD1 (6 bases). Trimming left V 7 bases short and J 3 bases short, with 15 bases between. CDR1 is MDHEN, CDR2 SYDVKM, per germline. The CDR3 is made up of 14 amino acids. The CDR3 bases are TGTGCCAGCACGGGGGCCGGGGGGGACACTGAAGCTTTCTTT. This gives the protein CASTGAGGDTEAFF.

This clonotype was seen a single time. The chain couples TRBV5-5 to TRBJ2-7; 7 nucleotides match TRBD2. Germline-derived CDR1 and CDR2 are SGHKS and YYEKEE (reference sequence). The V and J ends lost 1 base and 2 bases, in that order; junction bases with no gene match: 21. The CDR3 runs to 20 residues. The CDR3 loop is CASSLTPRLGRGIGAYEQYF. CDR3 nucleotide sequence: TGTGCCAGCAGCTTGACCCCCAGACTAGGGAGGGGAATTGGGGCCTACGAGCAGTACTTC.

CDR3 residues: CASRDTSSADTQYF. CDR3 DNA sequence: TGTGCCAGCAGGGATACTAGTTCGGCAGATACGCAGTATTTT. The rearrangement links TRBV2 to TRBJ2-3, with a tentative D call TRBD2 (5 bases). The germline V gene encodes CDR1 SNHLY and CDR2 FYNNEI. The CDR3 has 14 residues. V shed 6 bases and J shed 4 bases, with 14 bases lying between them.

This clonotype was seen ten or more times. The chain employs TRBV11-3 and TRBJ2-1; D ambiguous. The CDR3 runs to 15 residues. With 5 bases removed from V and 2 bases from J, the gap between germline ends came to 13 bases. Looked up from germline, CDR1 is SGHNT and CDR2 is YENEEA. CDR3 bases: TGTGCCAGCAGCGCAAACAGTCCCACCTACAATGAGCAGTTCTTC. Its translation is CASSANSPTYNEQFF.

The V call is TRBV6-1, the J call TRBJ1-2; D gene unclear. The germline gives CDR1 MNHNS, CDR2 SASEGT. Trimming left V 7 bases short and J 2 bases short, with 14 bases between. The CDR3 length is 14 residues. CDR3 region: CASMRADTNYGYTF. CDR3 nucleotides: TGTGCCAGCATGAGAGCGGATACCAACTATGGCTACACCTTC.

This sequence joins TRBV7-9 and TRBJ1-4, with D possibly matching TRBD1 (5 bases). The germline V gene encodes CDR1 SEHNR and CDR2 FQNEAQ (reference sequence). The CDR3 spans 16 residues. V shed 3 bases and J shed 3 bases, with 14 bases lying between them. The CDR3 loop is CASSFSGTASNEKLFF. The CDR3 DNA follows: TGTGCCAGCAGCTTCTCTGGGACCGCCTCTAATGAAAAACTGTTTTTT.

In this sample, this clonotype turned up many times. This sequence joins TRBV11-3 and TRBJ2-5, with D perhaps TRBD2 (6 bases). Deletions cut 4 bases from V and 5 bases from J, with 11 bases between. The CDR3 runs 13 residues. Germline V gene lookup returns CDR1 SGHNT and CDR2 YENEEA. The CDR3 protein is CASSSGLRETQYF. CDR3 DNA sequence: TGTGCCAGCAGCTCGGGACTTAGGGAGACCCAGTACTTC.

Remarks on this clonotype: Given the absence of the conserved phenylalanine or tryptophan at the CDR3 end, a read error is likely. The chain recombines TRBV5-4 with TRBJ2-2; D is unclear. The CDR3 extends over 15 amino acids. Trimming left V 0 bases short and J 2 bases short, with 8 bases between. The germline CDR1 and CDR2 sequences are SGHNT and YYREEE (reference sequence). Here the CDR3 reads CASSLGGTNTGELFS. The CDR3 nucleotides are TGTGCCAGCAGCTTGGGAGGTACCAACACCGGGGAGCTGTTTTCT.

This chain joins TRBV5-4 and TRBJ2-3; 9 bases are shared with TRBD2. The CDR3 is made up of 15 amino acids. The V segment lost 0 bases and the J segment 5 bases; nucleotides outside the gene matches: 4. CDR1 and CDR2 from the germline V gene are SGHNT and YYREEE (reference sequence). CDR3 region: CASSLGLAEGDTQYF. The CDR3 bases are TGTGCCAGCAGCTTGGGACTAGCGGAAGGAGATACGCAGTATTTT.

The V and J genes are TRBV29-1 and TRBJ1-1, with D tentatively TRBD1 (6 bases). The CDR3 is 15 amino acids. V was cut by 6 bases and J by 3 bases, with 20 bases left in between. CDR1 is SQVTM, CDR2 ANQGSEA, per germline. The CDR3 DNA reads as TGCAGCGTACAGTTAACGGGACGACAGGACACTGAAGCTTTCTTT. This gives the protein CSVQLTGRQDTEAFF. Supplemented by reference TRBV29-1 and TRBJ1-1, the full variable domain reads SAVISQKPSRDICQRGTSLTIQCQVDSQVTMMFWYRQQPGQSLTLIATANQGSEATYESGFVIDKFPISRPNLTFSTLTVSNMSPEDSSIYLCSVQLTGRQDTEAFFGQGTRLTVV.

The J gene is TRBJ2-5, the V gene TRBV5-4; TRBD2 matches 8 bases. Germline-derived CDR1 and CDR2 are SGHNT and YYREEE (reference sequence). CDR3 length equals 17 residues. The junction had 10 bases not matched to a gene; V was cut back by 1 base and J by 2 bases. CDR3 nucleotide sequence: TGTGCCAGCAGCTTGAGGACCCGGGGGGGAGGGCAAGAGACCCAGTACTTC. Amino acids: CASSLRTRGGGQETQYF.